This T cell receptor (beta chain) was observed in a study of shared clonotypes between healthy human individuals. Notes on the study in general: The diversity represented, both genetic and in exposure history, was limited by few donors.

As to this clone: As yet, its antigen is unknown.

Assay: immunoSEQ multiplex PCR; the TCRdb copy retains only in-frame clones and omits some. The data show about 680,000 clones, roughly 78% seen once. This CDR3 comprises 14 residues. V lost 5 bases and J lost 0, with 9 bases in between. Germline V gene data show CDR1 as SGHVS and CDR2 as FNYEAQ. This receptor was obtained from a woman aged 30 to 39 in good health. This rearrangement joins TRBV7-6 to TRBJ2-3; unclear D gene. The source material was memory CD4+ T cells sorted from blood. Documented subset: CD45RA-negative fraction. The CDR3 sequence: CASSPAASTDTQYF. CDR3 bases: TGTGCCAGCAGCCCCGCCGCCAGCACAGATACGCAGTATTTT.